The 2 T cell receptor beta chains presented below share a single source sample, sequenced in a study of blood T cell repertoires in COVID-19. Data came from immunoSEQ multiplex PCR; TCRdb stores just in-frame clones and leaves some out. The table has hundreds of thousands of clones, roughly 80% seen once; the top ten hold over 7.5%. Sequenced material: peripheral blood. These receptor sequences come from an elderly man with acute or convalescent COVID-19.

V and J are TRBV30 and TRBJ2-7; tentative D call: TRBD1 (5 bases). This CDR3 is built from 11 residues. Germline V gives CDR1 GTSNPN, CDR2 SVGIG (reference sequence). Trimming cost V 5 bases and J 8 bases, with 13 bases left between them. Here the CDR3 reads CAWGLMGQQYF. In DNA form, the CDR3 reads TGTGCCTGGGGGCTGATGGGGCAGCAGTACTTC. Together with reference TRBV30 and TRBJ2-7, the CDR3 gives the full variable domain: SQTIHQWPATLVQPVGSPLSLECTVEGTSNPNLYWYRQAAGRGLQLLFYSVGIGQISSEVPQNLSASRPQDRQFILSSKKLLLSDSGFYLCAWGLMGQQYFGPGTRLTVT.

V and J are TRBV30 and TRBJ2-2, with TRBD1 matching 8 bases. Germline V gene sequence: CDR1 GTSNPN, CDR2 SVGIG (reference sequence). CDR3 length: 13 amino acids. Losses at the gene ends were 3 bases for V and 5 bases for J; bases not matched to a gene: 2. CDR3 coding DNA: TGTGCCTGGAGGGGACAGGATACCGGGGAGCTGTTTTTT. Amino acid sequence: CAWRGQDTGELFF.